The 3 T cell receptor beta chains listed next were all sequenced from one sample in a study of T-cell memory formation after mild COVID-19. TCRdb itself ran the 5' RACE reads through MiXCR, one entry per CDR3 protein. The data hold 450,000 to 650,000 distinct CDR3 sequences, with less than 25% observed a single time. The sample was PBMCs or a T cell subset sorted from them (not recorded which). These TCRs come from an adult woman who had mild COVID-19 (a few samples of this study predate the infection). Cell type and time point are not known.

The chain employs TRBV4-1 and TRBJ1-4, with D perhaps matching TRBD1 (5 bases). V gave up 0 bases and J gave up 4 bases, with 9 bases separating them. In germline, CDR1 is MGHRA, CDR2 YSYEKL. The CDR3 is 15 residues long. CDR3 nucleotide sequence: TGCGCCAGCAGCCAAGATTACAGGTTTAATGAAAAACTGTTTTTT. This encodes CASSQDYRFNEKLFF.

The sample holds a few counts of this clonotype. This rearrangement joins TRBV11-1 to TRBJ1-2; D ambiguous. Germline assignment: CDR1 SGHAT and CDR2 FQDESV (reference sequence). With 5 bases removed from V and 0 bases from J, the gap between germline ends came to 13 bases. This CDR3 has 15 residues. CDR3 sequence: CASSDSDYSNYGYTF. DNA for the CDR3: TGTGCCAGCAGCGACTCGGACTATTCTAACTATGGCTACACCTTC.

CDR3 sequence: CASSLLQGLHPASDNEQFF. Here the CDR3 DNA reads TGTGCCAGCAGCCTTCTCCAGGGACTCCACCCTGCCTCGGACAATGAGCAGTTCTTC. J is TRBJ2-1 and V is TRBV14; a weak D match, TRBD2 (6 bases). Trimming shortened V by 4 bases and J by 5 bases, and 27 bases separated the two germline ends. The CDR3 covers 19 residues. From germline, CDR1 is SGHDN and CDR2 FVKESK.